This T cell receptor beta chain comes out of a study of T-cell reconstitution after alpha-beta-depleted transplantation in children. Unique molecular identifiers were incorporated into the prepared TCRbeta library. TCRdb re-analysed the PCR reads in MiXCR, keeping a single row per CDR3 protein. Among some 200,000 distinct CDR3 sequences listed, 9.7% were seen once. After removal of 6 bases from V and 10 bases from J, the junction contained 0 bases not matched to a gene. The V gene's germline CDR1 is SNHLY and CDR2 FYNNEI. There are 12 residues in the CDR3. This clonotype was observed many times. The clonotype was recovered from a human donor who donated a stem cell graft to a child with SCID. The rearrangement uses TRBV2 and TRBJ2-1; 13 nucleotides align to TRBD2. This material consisted of PBMCs from the stem cell graft donor, taken from the stem cell graft. The CDR3 spells CASRLAGGEQFF. The CDR3 bases are TGTGCCAGCAGACTAGCGGGGGGGGAGCAGTTCTTC.